This T cell receptor (beta chain) is from a study of CD8+CD57+ T cells in acquired aplastic anemia. Study-wide background: Quantities of DNA derived from sorted CD4+ and CD8+ cells averaged approximately 3.5 ug. Overall study results and limits: The study identified roughly 31 CD8+ CDR3 sequences shared by patients and controls. Between patients and controls, CD8+ Simpson's diversity did not vary significantly.

The CDR3 length is 15 residues. From germline, CDR1 is SGHDT and CDR2 YYEEEE. V lost 4 bases, J lost 3 bases, and 7 bases stayed unmatched. In patients chosen for sequencing, flow cytometry had shown CD8+CD57+ cell expansion. There was no therapy given to any patient before the blood sampling took place. Both TCR beta VDJ combination and CDR3 sequence profiling were carried out. Genomic DNA was the template for this profiling. Via MiXCR, TCRdb re-called the reads, giving one row per CDR3 protein. The sample records about 470,000 distinct CDR3 sequences, around 30% being singletons. This clonotype has more than one count but fewer than ten. Its antigen remains unidentified.

The specimen was sorted CD4+, CD8+, or CD8+CD57+ T cells (not recorded which) from PBMCs. This receptor was taken from a human donor with aplastic anemia. The rearrangement uses TRBV5-6 and TRBJ1-2; 9 positions agree with TRBD1. CDR3 DNA sequence: TGTGCCAGCAGCACGGACAGGGGCGCTGACTATGGCTACACCTTC. Amino acid sequence: CASSTDRGADYGYTF.